Listed below are T cell receptor beta chains from one sample, sequenced in a study of CD8 T cells in ankylosing spondylitis. TCRdb independently ran MiXCR on the 5' RACE reads; one entry per CDR3 protein. The sample shows around 390,000 distinct CDR3 sequences, 20% to 25% of them seen only once. Sequenced input: blood, either unsorted or a sorted T cell fraction (not recorded which). These receptors were collected from a male donor with ankylosing spondylitis. Each CDR3 is given with its conserved first and last residue. A D gene is named only where the DNA matches it firmly. Some rows have no size entry. The others give once, few or many, or a class for an expanded clone.

V	size	D	J	DNA	CDR3
TRBV5-1	NA	TRBD2	TRBJ2-7	TGCGCCAGCAGCTTGTGGGAGGGCAACTACGAGCAGTACTTC	CASSLWEGNYEQYF
TRBV9	many	NA	TRBJ2-1	TGTGCCAGCAGCCCTCGCGGGGACAATGAGCAGTTCTTC	CASSPRGDNEQFF
TRBV6-2/TRBV6-3	NA	NA	TRBJ1-6	TGTGCCAGCAGTTTTCTTGGGCGGAATTCACCCCTCCACTTT	CASSFLGRNSPLHF
TRBV5-1	few	TRBD2	TRBJ2-7	TGCGCCAGCACGAACACTAGCGGGTATCCCTACGAGCAGTACTTC	CASTNTSGYPYEQYF
TRBV20-1	many	NA	TRBJ2-1	TGCAGTGCTAGATCAATGATTCTCTCATACAATGAGCAGTTCTTC	CSARSMILSYNEQFF
TRBV7-2	few	NA	TRBJ1-1	TGTGCCAGCACCAGAGGGGGGATGAACACTGAAGCTTTCTTT	CASTRGGMNTEAFF
TRBV20-1	NA	TRBD2	TRBJ2-3	TGCAGTGCTGAACAGCGGGAGAGGCACACAGATACGCAGTATTTT	CSAEQRERHTDTQYF
TRBV10-3	NA	NA	TRBJ1-5	TGTGCCATCAGAGCAGGGGATGGGGATCAGCCCCAGCATTTT	CAIRAGDGDQPQHF
TRBV3-1	few	NA	TRBJ2-7	TGTGCCAGCAGCCAAGATAGCGCCAGGGTGGACGAGCAGTACTTC	CASSQDSARVDEQYF
TRBV24-1	NA	NA	TRBJ2-3	TGTGCCACCAGTGACCCAAGACAGGGAGGAACAGATACGCAGTATTTT	CATSDPRQGGTDTQYF
TRBV28	few	TRBD2	TRBJ2-7	TGTGCCAGCAGTGGGCCTCGACTAGCGGAGATCTCCTACGAGCAGTACTTC	CASSGPRLAEISYEQYF
TRBV5-1	NA	TRBD2	TRBJ2-3	TGCGCCAGCAGCTTGGAGGGTAGCGGGGTCACAGATACGCAGTATTTT	CASSLEGSGVTDTQYF
TRBV27	NA	NA	TRBJ1-5	TGTGCCAGCAGGCCGCGCCTCGGAAGCAATCAGCCCCAGCATTTT	CASRPRLGSNQPQHF
TRBV6-1	NA	NA	TRBJ1-6	TGTGCCAGCAGTCGAAGGACAGAGAATAATTCACCCCTCCACTTT	CASSRRTENNSPLHF
TRBV6-2/TRBV6-3	few	NA	TRBJ1-1	TGTGCCAGCAGTTACATAGCAACGCAGGGGAAATTCGGCGCTTTCTTT	CASSYIATQGKFGAFF
TRBV15	NA	NA	TRBJ1-2	TGTGCCACCAGCAGAGATCGTGGGCCAAACTATGGCTACACCTTC	CATSRDRGPNYGYTF
TRBV29-1	NA	NA	TRBJ1-3	TGCAGCTCCCGGGACTCTGGAAACACCATATATTTT	CSSRDSGNTIYF
TRBV5-1	few	NA	TRBJ2-3	TGCGCCAGCAGCTTGGCGGGGGAACCGAGCACAGATACGCAGTATTTT	CASSLAGEPSTDTQYF
TRBV6-1	NA	TRBD1	TRBJ2-6	TGTGCCAGCTCGTCTGACAGGGGGACTGGGGCCAACGTCCTGACTTTC	CASSSDRGTGANVLTF
TRBV5-1	NA	TRBD2	TRBJ2-3	TGCGCCAGCCGCCTGGCGGGAGCGGTGACAGATACGCAGTATTTT	CASRLAGAVTDTQYF
TRBV19	few	TRBD2	TRBJ2-1	TGTGCCAGTAAGACTAGCGGGAATTACAATGAGCAGTTCTTC	CASKTSGNYNEQFF
TRBV28	few	TRBD2	TRBJ2-1	TGTGCCAGCAAGGGCGGACTAGCTTTAAATGAGCAGTTCTTC	CASKGGLALNEQFF
TRBV29-1	NA	NA	TRBJ2-4	TGCAGCGTTGTCGCGCGTTTAGCCAAAAACATTCAGTACTTC	CSVVARLAKNIQYF
TRBV7-9	many	TRBD1	TRBJ1-1	TGTGCCAGCAGCCCCCTGGAGGGGGCGCGGACTGAAGCTTTCTTT	CASSPLEGARTEAFF
TRBV20-1	few	NA	TRBJ2-2	TGCAGTGCTCCCTCCCGGGGGGCATTCGGGGAGCTGTTTTTT	CSAPSRGAFGELFF
TRBV20-1	few	TRBD1	TRBJ2-2	TGCAGTGCTACCGGACAGGGGGTCCCCGGGGAGCTGTTTTTT	CSATGQGVPGELFF
TRBV30	many	TRBD1	TRBJ2-2	TGTGCCTGGAGTCTGCCCGGGACAGGGGACACCGGGGAGCTGTTTTTT	CAWSLPGTGDTGELFF
TRBV7-2	few	NA	TRBJ2-1	TGTGCCAGCAGCTCCCAGGGTTATGAGCAGTTCTTC	CASSSQGYEQFF
TRBV15	few	NA	TRBJ2-7	TGTGCCACCAGCAGAGATTTGTACGGCTACGAGCAGTACTTC	CATSRDLYGYEQYF
TRBV5-1	NA	NA	TRBJ1-2	TGCGCCAGCAGCCTACACGAGGGAGCGAACTATGGCTACACCTTC	CASSLHEGANYGYTF
TRBV12-3/TRBV12-4	NA	NA	TRBJ1-3	TGTGCCAGCAGCTTAGGGATGGGAAACACCATATATTTT	CASSLGMGNTIYF
TRBV7-8	NA	NA	TRBJ2-7	TGTGCCAGCAAACAGGGTCCCGAGCAGTACTTC	CASKQGPEQYF
TRBV7-9	few	NA	TRBJ1-4	TGTGCCAGCAGGAAGGGGATCCGTAATGAAAAACTGTTTTTT	CASRKGIRNEKLFF
TRBV19	few	NA	TRBJ2-2	TGTGCCAGTAGTCCCGGCAGGGGTTCCGGGGAGCTGTTTTTT	CASSPGRGSGELFF
TRBV27	NA	NA	TRBJ1-4	TGTGCCAGCAGTCCAGGGACGGCAGCTAATGAAAAACTGTTTTTT	CASSPGTAANEKLFF
TRBV20-1	NA	TRBD2	TRBJ2-2	TGCAGTGCTAGACCCAGGACTAGCGGGAACACCGGGGAGCTGTTTTTT	CSARPRTSGNTGELFF
TRBV2	few	TRBD1	TRBJ1-4	TGTGCCAGCCGCCACCGGGACAGGAATAATGAAAAACTGTTTTTT	CASRHRDRNNEKLFF
TRBV11-2	few	TRBD2	TRBJ2-7	TGTGCCAGCAGCCGCCGGCTGGGACTAGCGGGAGGAGGATACGAGCAGTACTTC	CASSRRLGLAGGGYEQYF
TRBV5-1	few	NA	TRBJ2-2	TGCGCCAGCAGCTCTCAAGTCATCACGAGAGGGAACACCGGGGAGCTGTTTTTT	CASSSQVITRGNTGELFF
TRBV28	NA	NA	TRBJ2-5	TGTGCCAGCTCTCAGGGCTTAGAGACCCAGTACTTC	CASSQGLETQYF
TRBV19	NA	NA	TRBJ1-6	TGTGCCAGTAGCACCCGTCGGACTTCTGGCATATCACCCCTCCACTTT	CASSTRRTSGISPLHF
TRBV20-1	few	TRBD2	TRBJ2-7	TGCAGTTTGGGAAGCGGGAGGGCCTACGAGCAGTACTTC	CSLGSGRAYEQYF
TRBV29-1	NA	TRBD2	TRBJ2-5	TGCAGCGTTACGGGGACTAGCGGGAGGAGGGAGACCCAGTACTTC	CSVTGTSGRRETQYF
TRBV29-1	few	TRBD1	TRBJ1-5	TGCAGCGTCAATACAGGGGGCAATCAGCCCCAGCATTTT	CSVNTGGNQPQHF
TRBV20-1	NA	TRBD2	TRBJ2-1	TGCAGTGGACTAGCCCCTCTAGGGGTAGGCGCGCAGTTCTTC	CSGLAPLGVGAQFF
TRBV19	few	NA	TRBJ2-1	TGTGCCAGTAGTATAGGCCTAGCGATAACCCATGAGCAGTTCTTC	CASSIGLAITHEQFF
TRBV10-3	NA	NA	TRBJ1-4	TGTGCCATCAGTGAGTCGGGGGTAGGAGACGAAAAACTGTTTTTT	CAISESGVGDEKLFF
TRBV10-3	NA	TRBD1	TRBJ1-1	TGTGCCATCAGTGATTACCGGGACAGGTTTGAAGCTTTCTTT	CAISDYRDRFEAFF
TRBV28	few	TRBD1	TRBJ1-1	TGTGCCAGCACCCGAGGGGACAGGGCCACTGAAGCTTTCTTT	CASTRGDRATEAFF
TRBV5-1	many	NA	TRBJ2-2	TGCGCCAGCAGCTTCGACACCGGGGAGCTGTTTTTT	CASSFDTGELFF
TRBV19	NA	TRBD1	TRBJ1-5	TGTGCCAGTAGTGGGCGACAGGGCGGCAATCAGCCCCAGCATTTT	CASSGRQGGNQPQHF
TRBV6-1	few	TRBD2	TRBJ2-1	TGTGCCAGCACCCCATTGAGCGGGAGAAGGGCCAATGAGCAGTTCTTC	CASTPLSGRRANEQFF
TRBV7-6	many	TRBD2	TRBJ2-2	TGTGCCAGCAGCCAAAGGACTAGCGTGAACACCGGGGAGCTGTTTTTT	CASSQRTSVNTGELFF
TRBV20-1	NA	NA	TRBJ2-1	TGCAGTGCTAGAGACTCAGGGAGCAATGAGCAGTTCTTC	CSARDSGSNEQFF
TRBV5-1	many	TRBD1	TRBJ2-7	TGCGCCAGCAGCTCTTGGACAGGGGGCAACGAGCAGTACTTC	CASSSWTGGNEQYF
TRBV6-1	many	TRBD1	TRBJ2-3	TGTGCCAGCGGACGAGGCGGGACAGGGGGCAGCGATACGCAGTATTTT	CASGRGGTGGSDTQYF
TRBV4-3	NA	NA	TRBJ2-7	TGCGCCAGCAGCCAAGAACGGGCCGCCTACGAGCAGTACTTC	CASSQERAAYEQYF